This TCR beta chain was obtained from a study of regulatory T cells in long-lasting Graves disease. Time point here: newly diagnosed GD, antithyroid drugs for less than 3 months. Researchers made the TCR library from RNA that was extracted from PBMCs. The peripheral blood volume drawn was 7.5 to 9.5 milliliters, and it was collected into EDTA tubes. CDR3 length: 14 residues. CDR1 is ENHRY, CDR2 SYGVKD, per germline. V lost 0 bases, J lost 4 bases, and 7 bases lay in between. Building of the TCR beta libraries involved iRepertoire HTBI primers and Arm-PCR of CDR3 regions. MiXCR, run by TCRdb on the multiplex PCR reads, gives a single entry per CDR3 protein. The data show over 400,000 distinct CDR3 sequences, 11% to 15% seen once. These records were also assigned to another study, of T cells in Graves' hyperthyroidism and ophthalmopathy. That study reports: Uncontrolled infection, other autoimmune disease, pregnancy or lactation disqualified patients from enrolment.

The material was peripheral blood mononuclear cells (PBMCs), obtained at new diagnosis, from a patient treated with antithyroid drugs. This rearrangement joins TRBV10-3 to TRBJ1-5, with no clear D. The TCR comes from a woman aged 45-65 years with Graves disease. CDR3 residues: CAISESTVNQPQHF. For the CDR3, the DNA is TGTGCCATCAGTGAGTCGACGGTTAATCAGCCCCAGCATTTT.